The rows below give T cell receptor beta chains drawn from one sample of a study of regulatory T cells in long-lasting Graves disease. TCRdb reprocessed the multiplex PCR reads with MiXCR, giving one entry per CDR3 protein. Of about 350,000 distinct CDR3 sequences in the sample, approximately 15% are singletons; the top ten hold 25% to 30%. Separately, the same data were catalogued under a study of T cells in Graves' hyperthyroidism and ophthalmopathy.

Specimen: peripheral blood mononuclear cells (PBMCs), collected at new diagnosis, from a patient treated with antithyroid drugs. The receptor set was obtained from a man aged 35-49 years with Graves disease. Each CDR3 is given with its conserved first and last residue. Each record gives: D gene, clone size, V gene, J gene, CDR3 length, CDR3 DNA, CDR3 protein. D genes are given only for firm matches. Part of the rows lack a size; the others show once, few, many or a class for expanded clones.

D: TRBD1; size: -; V: TRBV5-1; J: TRBJ1-2; length: 15; DNA: TGCGCCAGCAGCTGGCTGTGGAGGGGGCAAAGTGGCTACACCTTC; CDR3: CASSWLWRGQSGYTF
D: -; size: many; V: TRBV20-1; J: TRBJ1-1; length: 14; DNA: TGCAGTGCTTGGGGCAGCCCAGCGAACACTGAAGCTTTCTTT; CDR3: CSAWGSPANTEAFF
D: -; size: -; V: TRBV11-3; J: TRBJ2-3; length: 14; DNA: TGTGCCAGCAGCACGCACAGGGGCACAGATACGCAGTATTTT; CDR3: CASSTHRGTDTQYF
D: -; size: many; V: TRBV7-7; J: TRBJ2-4; length: 14; DNA: TGTGCCAGCAGCGTCCAGGGGAGGAAAAACATTCAGTACTTC; CDR3: CASSVQGRKNIQYF
D: -; size: few; V: TRBV7-9; J: TRBJ2-4; length: 15; DNA: TGTGCCAGCAGCTTAGGGATGGGGGCCAAAAACATTCAGTACTTC; CDR3: CASSLGMGAKNIQYF
D: -; size: many; V: TRBV2; J: TRBJ2-1; length: 14; DNA: TGTGCCAGCAGTGATGAGAAGGGAGGAAGTGAGCAGTTCTTC; CDR3: CASSDEKGGSEQFF
D: -; size: -; V: TRBV5-1; J: TRBJ1-1; length: 14; DNA: TGCGCCAGCTTTCCCTTGGTCATGAACACTGAAGCTTTCTTT; CDR3: CASFPLVMNTEAFF
D: -; size: many; V: TRBV4-2; J: TRBJ2-6; length: 14; DNA: TGTGCCAGCAGCCAGGGGAACGGGGCCAACGTCCTGACTTTC; CDR3: CASSQGNGANVLTF
D: TRBD2; size: many; V: TRBV7-2; J: TRBJ2-7; length: 16; DNA: TGTGCCAGCAGATCACTCGTCTCTAGCGGTTCCTACGAGCAGTACTTC; CDR3: CASRSLVSSGSYEQYF
D: TRBD2; size: -; V: TRBV5-1; J: TRBJ2-1; length: 16; DNA: TGCGCCAGCAGCTTGGCCCAGGTAGCGGGGGGAAAGGAGCAGTTCTTC; CDR3: CASSLAQVAGGKEQFF
D: -; size: many; V: TRBV7-8; J: TRBJ1-5; length: 15; DNA: TGTGCCAGCAGCCCTGGACAGACTAGCAATCAGCCCCAGCATTTT; CDR3: CASSPGQTSNQPQHF
D: -; size: many; V: TRBV7-8; J: TRBJ2-7; length: 12; DNA: TGTGCCAGCAGCCGCAACAGCTACGAGCAGTACTTC; CDR3: CASSRNSYEQYF
D: -; size: many; V: TRBV5-1; J: TRBJ1-2; length: 14; DNA: TGCGCCAGCAGCTTCCTTGAGACAGGCTATGGCTACACCTTC; CDR3: CASSFLETGYGYTF
D: TRBD2; size: few; V: TRBV4-1; J: TRBJ2-3; length: 16; DNA: TGCGCCCGCAGCCAATTGAGCGGGGGGGCGGCAGATACGCAGTATTTT; CDR3: CARSQLSGGAADTQYF
D: TRBD1; size: -; V: TRBV7-3; J: TRBJ2-2; length: 17; DNA: TGTGCCAGCAGCTTAAGTATAGAGACAGGGGGCATCGGGGAGCTGTTTTTT; CDR3: CASSLSIETGGIGELFF
D: -; size: -; V: TRBV6-1; J: TRBJ1-2; length: 17; DNA: TGTGCCAGCAGGCCTGAGGGTTGGGATGAGAGGCACTATGGCTACACCTTC; CDR3: CASRPEGWDERHYGYTF
D: TRBD2; size: many; V: TRBV6-1; J: TRBJ2-3; length: 17; DNA: TGTGCCAGCAGTGAAGCGGGTGGCGGGGGGACCACAGATACGCAGTATTTT; CDR3: CASSEAGGGGTTDTQYF
D: TRBD2; size: many; V: TRBV6-2/TRBV6-3; J: TRBJ2-1; length: 15; DNA: TGTGCCAGCAGTCCAAGGACTAGCCTATACAATGAGCAGTTCTTC; CDR3: CASSPRTSLYNEQFF
D: TRBD2; size: few; V: TRBV7-2; J: TRBJ2-4; length: 13; DNA: TGTGCCAGCAGCTTATACGGGCGGGGGGGCCAGTACTTC; CDR3: CASSLYGRGGQYF
D: TRBD1; size: many; V: TRBV28; J: TRBJ1-5; length: 16; DNA: TGTGCCAGCAGCTTACCGACAGGGCTGGGTAGTCAGCCCCAGCATTTT; CDR3: CASSLPTGLGSQPQHF
D: -; size: many; V: TRBV12-5; J: TRBJ1-4; length: 17; DNA: TGTGCTAGTGGTTTGGTACCGGCACGGCGAGGGCAGGAAAAACTGTTTTTT; CDR3: CASGLVPARRGQEKLFF
D: -; size: many; V: TRBV20-1; J: TRBJ1-2; length: 12; DNA: TGCAGTGCTAGAGATGACGGGCCTGGCTACACCTTC; CDR3: CSARDDGPGYTF
D: TRBD1; size: many; V: TRBV28; J: TRBJ1-2; length: 14; DNA: TGTGCCAGCACGGACAGGGGACGTACCTATGGCTACACCTTC; CDR3: CASTDRGRTYGYTF
D: -; size: many; V: TRBV5-1; J: TRBJ2-3; length: 15; DNA: TGCGCCAGCAGGAGGGCCGGGGGCGGCACAGATACGCAGTATTTT; CDR3: CASRRAGGGTDTQYF
D: -; size: few; V: TRBV7-6; J: TRBJ1-5; length: 16; DNA: TGTGCCAGCAGCTTAGAGGCCCGGGGGGCGAGGCAGCCCCAGCATTTT; CDR3: CASSLEARGARQPQHF
D: -; size: -; V: TRBV5-1; J: TRBJ2-5; length: 13; DNA: TGCGCCAGCAGCTTGGTCAAGCAAGAGACCCAGTACTTC; CDR3: CASSLVKQETQYF